The clone carrying this T cell receptor (beta chain) was seen repeatedly, ten times or more. Its antigen is unknown. The data derive from a study of human T cells and chemical hapten exposure. Findings of the study overall: The number of TCRs over 1 in 1000 frequency stayed unchanged after DPC.

TCRdb re-called the 5' RACE reads with MiXCR, one entry per CDR3 protein. The sample lists about 140,000 distinct CDR3 sequences, around 4.4% occurring once. Extraction yielded total RNA from whole blood (unfractionated). Trimming stripped 6 bases from V and 0 bases from J, with 15 bases between. CDR3 length: 17 residues. Germline lookup yields CDR1 MNHEY and CDR2 SVGAGI. This sequence joins TRBV6-5 and TRBJ1-6, with a weak D call TRBD1 (5 bases). This receptor was obtained from a female donor in good health. Here the CDR3 DNA reads TGTGCCAGCAGCGAACGTCCAGGGAGCTCCTATAATTCACCCCTCCACTTT. This encodes CASSERPGSSYNSPLHF.